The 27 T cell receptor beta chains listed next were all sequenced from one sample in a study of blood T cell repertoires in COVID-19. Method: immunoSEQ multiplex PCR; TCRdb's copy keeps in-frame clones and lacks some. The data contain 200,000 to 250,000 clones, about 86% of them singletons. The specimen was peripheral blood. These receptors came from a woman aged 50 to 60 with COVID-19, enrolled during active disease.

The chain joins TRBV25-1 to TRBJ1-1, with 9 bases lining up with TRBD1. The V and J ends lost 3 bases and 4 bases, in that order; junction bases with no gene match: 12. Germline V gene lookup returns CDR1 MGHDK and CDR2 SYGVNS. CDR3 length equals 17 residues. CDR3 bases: TGTGCCAGCAGTGACGGTCAAGGGACAGGGTGGCGCACTGAAGCTTTCTTT. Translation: CASSDGQGTGWRTEAFF. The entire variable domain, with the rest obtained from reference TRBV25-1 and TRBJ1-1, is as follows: EADIYQTPRYLVIGTGKKITLECSQTMGHDKMYWYQQDPGMELHLIHYSYGVNSTEKGDLSSESTVSRIRTEHFPLTLESARPSHTSQYLCASSDGQGTGWRTEAFFGQGTRLTVV.

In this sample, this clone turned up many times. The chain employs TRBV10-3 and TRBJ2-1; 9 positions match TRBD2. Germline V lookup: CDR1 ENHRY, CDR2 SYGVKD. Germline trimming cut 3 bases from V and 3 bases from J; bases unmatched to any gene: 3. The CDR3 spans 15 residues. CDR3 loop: CAISDSGGGYNEQFF. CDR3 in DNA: TGTGCCATCAGTGATAGCGGGGGCGGCTACAATGAGCAGTTCTTC.

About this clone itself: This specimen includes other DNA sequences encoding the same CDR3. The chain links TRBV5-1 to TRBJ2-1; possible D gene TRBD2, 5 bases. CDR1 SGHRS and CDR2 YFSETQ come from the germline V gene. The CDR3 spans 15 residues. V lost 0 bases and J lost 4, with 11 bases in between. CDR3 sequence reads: CASSLDPGIYNEQFF. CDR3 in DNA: TGCGCCAGCAGCTTGGATCCGGGGATTTACAATGAGCAGTTCTTC.

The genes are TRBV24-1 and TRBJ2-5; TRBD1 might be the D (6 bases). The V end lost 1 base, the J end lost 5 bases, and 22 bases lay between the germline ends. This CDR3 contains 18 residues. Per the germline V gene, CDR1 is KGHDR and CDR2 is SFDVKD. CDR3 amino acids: CATSDFRGREGFVETQYF. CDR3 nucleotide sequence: TGTGCCACCAGTGATTTCAGGGGCAGGGAAGGATTCGTCGAGACCCAGTACTTC.

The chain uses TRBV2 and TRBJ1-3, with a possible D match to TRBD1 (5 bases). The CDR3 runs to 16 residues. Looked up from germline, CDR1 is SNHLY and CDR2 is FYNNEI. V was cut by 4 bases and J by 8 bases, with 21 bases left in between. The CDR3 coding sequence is TGTGCCAGCAGTGTTTTCCTGGGGCCGGAGAAGGACACCATATATTTT. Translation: CASSVFLGPEKDTIYF. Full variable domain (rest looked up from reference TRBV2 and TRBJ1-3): EPEVTQTPSHQVTQMGQEVILRCVPISNHLYFYWYRQILGQKVEFLVSFYNNEISEKSEIFDDQFSVERPDGSNFTLKIRSTKLEDSAMYFCASSVFLGPEKDTIYFGEGSWLTVV.

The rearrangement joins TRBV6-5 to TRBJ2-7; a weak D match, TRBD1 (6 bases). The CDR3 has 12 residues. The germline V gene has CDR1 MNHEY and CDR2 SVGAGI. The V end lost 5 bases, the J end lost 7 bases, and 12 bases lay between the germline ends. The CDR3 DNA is TGTGCCAGCAGTCCAGGGGTAGGAGAGCAGTACGTC. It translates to CASSPGVGEQYV.

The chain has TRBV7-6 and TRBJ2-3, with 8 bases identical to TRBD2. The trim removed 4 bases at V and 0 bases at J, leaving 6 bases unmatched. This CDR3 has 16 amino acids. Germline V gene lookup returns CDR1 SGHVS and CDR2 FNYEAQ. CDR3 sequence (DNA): TGTGCCAGCAGCTCCCGGGGGGGGCCTAGCACAGATACGCAGTATTTT. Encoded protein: CASSSRGGPSTDTQYF.

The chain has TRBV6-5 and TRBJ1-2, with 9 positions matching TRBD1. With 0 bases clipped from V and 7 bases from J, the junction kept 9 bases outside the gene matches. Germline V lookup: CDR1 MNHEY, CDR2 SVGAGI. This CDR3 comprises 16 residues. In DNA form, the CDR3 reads TGTGCCAGCAGTTACTCGATAGGGACAGGGAGTCGTGGCTACACCTTC. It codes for CASSYSIGTGSRGYTF.

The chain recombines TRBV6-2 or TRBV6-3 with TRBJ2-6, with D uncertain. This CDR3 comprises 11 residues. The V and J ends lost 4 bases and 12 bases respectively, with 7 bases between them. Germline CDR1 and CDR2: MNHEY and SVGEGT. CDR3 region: CASSSGPVLTF. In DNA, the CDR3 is TGTGCCAGCAGTTCAGGCCCCGTCCTGACTTTC.

In DNA form, the CDR3 reads TGTGCCAGTAGTATTCAAGCGGGGGCCTACGAGCAGTACGTC. Translated, it gives CASSIQAGAYEQYV. V gene TRBV19 combines with J gene TRBJ2-7; 8 bases align to TRBD2. The CDR3 sequence is 14 residues long. V dropped 3 bases and J dropped 2; count of bases not matched to a gene: 3. From germline, CDR1 is LNHDA and CDR2 SQIVND (reference sequence).

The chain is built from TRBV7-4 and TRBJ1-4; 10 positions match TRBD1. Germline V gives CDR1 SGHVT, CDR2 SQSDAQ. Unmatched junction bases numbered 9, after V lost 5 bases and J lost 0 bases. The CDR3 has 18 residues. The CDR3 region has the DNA TGTGCCAGCAGCCGGGGGACAGGGGAAATAGCAACTAATGAAAAACTGTTTTTT. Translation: CASSRGTGEIATNEKLFF.

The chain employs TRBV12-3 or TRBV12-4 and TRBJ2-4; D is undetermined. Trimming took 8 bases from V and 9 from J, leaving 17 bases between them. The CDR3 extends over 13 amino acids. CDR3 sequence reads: CASRNPLETIQYF. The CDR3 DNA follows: TGTGCCAGCCGCAACCCCCTGGAGACCATTCAGTACTTC.

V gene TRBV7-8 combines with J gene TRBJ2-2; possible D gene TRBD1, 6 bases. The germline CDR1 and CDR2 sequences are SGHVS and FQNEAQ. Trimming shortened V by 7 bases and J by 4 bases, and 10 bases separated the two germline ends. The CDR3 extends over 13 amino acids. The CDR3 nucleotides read TGTGCCAGCAACAGGGACCTCACCGGGGAGCTGTTTTTT. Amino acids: CASNRDLTGELFF.

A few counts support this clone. CDR3 region: CASSPSGGRAYNEQFF. CDR3 in DNA: TGTGCCAGTAGTCCTTCGGGGGGTCGGGCCTACAATGAGCAGTTCTTC. This chain links TRBV19 with TRBJ2-1, with 7 positions matching TRBD2. The trim removed 5 bases at V and 2 bases at J, leaving 9 bases unmatched. The CDR3 consists of 16 residues. The germline V gene has CDR1 LNHDA and CDR2 SQIVND (reference sequence).

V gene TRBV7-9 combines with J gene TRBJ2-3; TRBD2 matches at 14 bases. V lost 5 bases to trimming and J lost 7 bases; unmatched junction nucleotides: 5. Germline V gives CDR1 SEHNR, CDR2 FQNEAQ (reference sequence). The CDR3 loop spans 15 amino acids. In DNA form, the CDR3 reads TGTGCCAGCAGCCCGGGACTAGCGGGGGTAAATACGCAGTATTTT. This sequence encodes CASSPGLAGVNTQYF. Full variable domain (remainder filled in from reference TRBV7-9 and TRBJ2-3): DTGVSQNPRHKITKRGQNVTFRCDPISEHNRLYWYRQTLGQGPEFLTYFQNEAQLEKSRLLSDRFSAERPKGSFSTLEIQRTEQGDSAMYLCASSPGLAGVNTQYFGPGTRLTVL.

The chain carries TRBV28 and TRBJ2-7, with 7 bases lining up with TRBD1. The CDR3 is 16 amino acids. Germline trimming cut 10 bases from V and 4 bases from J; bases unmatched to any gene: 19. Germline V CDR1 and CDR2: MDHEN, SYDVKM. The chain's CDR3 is CATSSGVQGIFYEQYV. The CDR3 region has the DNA TGTGCCACGTCATCAGGGGTACAGGGGATTTTTTACGAGCAGTACGTC.

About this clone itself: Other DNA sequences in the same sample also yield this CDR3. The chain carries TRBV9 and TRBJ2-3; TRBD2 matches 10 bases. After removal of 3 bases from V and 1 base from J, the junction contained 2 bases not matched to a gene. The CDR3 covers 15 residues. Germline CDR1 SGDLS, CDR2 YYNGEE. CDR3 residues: CASSASGGGTDTQYF. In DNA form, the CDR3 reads TGTGCCAGCAGCGCCAGCGGGGGGGGCACAGATACGCAGTATTTT. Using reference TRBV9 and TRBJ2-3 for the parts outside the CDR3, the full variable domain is DSGVTQTPKHLITATGQRVTLRCSPRSGDLSVYWYQQSLDQGLQFLIQYYNGEERAKGNILERFSAQQFPDLHSELNLSSLELGDSALYFCASSASGGGTDTQYFGPGTRLTVL.

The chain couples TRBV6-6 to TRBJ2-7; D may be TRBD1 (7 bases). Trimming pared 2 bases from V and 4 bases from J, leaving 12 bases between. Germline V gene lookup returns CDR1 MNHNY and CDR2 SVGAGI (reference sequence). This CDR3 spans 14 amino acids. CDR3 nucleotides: TGTGCCAGCAGTTACGGAGGGGGCGATTACGAGCAGTACTTC. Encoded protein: CASSYGGGDYEQYF.

Here the CDR3 DNA reads TGTGCCAGCAGCCGGACCGGGGGGACTCCCTCCTACGAGCAGTACTTC. As protein: CASSRTGGTPSYEQYF. This sequence joins TRBV7-2 and TRBJ2-7, with 7 bases lining up with TRBD2. The ends lost 5 bases at V and 0 bases at J; junction bases unmatched: 10. The germline V gene encodes CDR1 SGHTA and CDR2 FQGNSA. The CDR3 loop spans 16 amino acids.

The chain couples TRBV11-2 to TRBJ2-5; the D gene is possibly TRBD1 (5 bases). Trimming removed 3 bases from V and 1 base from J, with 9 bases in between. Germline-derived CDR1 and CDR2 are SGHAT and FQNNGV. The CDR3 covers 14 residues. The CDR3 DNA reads TGTGCCAGCAGCTTGACAGCTTTCCAAGAGACCCAGTACTTC. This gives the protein CASSLTAFQETQYF.

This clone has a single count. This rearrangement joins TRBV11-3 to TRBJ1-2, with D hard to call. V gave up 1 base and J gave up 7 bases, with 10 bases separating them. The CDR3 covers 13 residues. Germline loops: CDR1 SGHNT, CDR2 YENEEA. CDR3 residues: CASSLGAERGYTF. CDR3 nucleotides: TGTGCCAGCAGCTTAGGGGCAGAACGTGGCTACACCTTC.

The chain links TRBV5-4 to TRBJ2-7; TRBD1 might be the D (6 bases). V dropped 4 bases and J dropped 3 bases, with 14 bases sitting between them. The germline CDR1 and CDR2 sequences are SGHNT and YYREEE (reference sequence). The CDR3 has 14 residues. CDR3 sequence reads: CASSPGTPLYEQYF. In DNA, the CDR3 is TGTGCCAGCAGCCCCGGGACACCACTCTACGAGCAGTACTTC.

CDR3 protein: CASSEGRGAETQYF. CDR3 DNA sequence: TGTGCCAGCAGTGAAGGGCGGGGGGCGGAGACCCAGTACTTC. The rearrangement uses TRBV2 and TRBJ2-5; 8 bases map to TRBD2. V was clipped by 1 base and J by 5 bases; unmatched bases: 3. Germline lookup yields CDR1 SNHLY and CDR2 FYNNEI. The CDR3 covers 14 residues.

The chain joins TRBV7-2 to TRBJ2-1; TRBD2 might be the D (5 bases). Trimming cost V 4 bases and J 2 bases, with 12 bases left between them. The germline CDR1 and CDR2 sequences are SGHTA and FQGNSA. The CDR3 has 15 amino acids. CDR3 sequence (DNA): TGTGCCAGCAGCTCGAGGACTGACCCCTACAATGAGCAGTTCTTC. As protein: CASSSRTDPYNEQFF.

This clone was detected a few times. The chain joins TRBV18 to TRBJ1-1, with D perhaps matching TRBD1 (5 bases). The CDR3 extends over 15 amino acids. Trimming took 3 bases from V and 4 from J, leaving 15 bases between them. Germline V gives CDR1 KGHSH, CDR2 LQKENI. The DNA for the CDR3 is TGTGCCAGCTCACCCCTTTCCGGGACTGGCACTGAAGCTTTCTTT. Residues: CASSPLSGTGTEAFF.

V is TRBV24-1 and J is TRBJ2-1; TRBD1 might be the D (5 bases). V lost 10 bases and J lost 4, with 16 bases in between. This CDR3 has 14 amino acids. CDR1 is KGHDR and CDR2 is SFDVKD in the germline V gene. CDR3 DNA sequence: TGTGCCACTTTAGGGGCCGAGGCTTACAATGAGCAGTTCTTC. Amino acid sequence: CATLGAEAYNEQFF.

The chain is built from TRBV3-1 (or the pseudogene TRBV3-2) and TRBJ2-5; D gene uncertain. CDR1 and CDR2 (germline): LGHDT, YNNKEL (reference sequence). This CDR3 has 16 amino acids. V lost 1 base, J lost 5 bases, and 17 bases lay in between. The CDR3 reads CASSQALTTMSETQYF. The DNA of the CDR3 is TGTGCCAGCAGCCAAGCATTAACTACAATGTCGGAGACCCAGTACTTC.